This T cell receptor beta chain is drawn from a study of blood T cells in healthy people across ages. Next came a second PCR, run for roughly 6 to 11 cycles, which used a sample-barcoded 5' primer along with a J-beta primer mix. TCRdb ran MiXCR on the 5' RACE reads and lists one entry per CDR3 protein. This sample carries around 1.5 million distinct CDR3 sequences, approximately 40% of them seen once, and the ten largest clones take around 8%. The CDR3 extends over 15 amino acids. Trimming cost V 5 bases and J 2 bases, with 13 bases left between them. Per the germline V gene, CDR1 is SEHNR and CDR2 is FQNEAQ (reference sequence).

The sample taken for sequencing was blood. The chain uses TRBV7-9 and TRBJ1-3; D gene uncertain. The TCR comes from a woman aged 18-29 years in good health. CDR3 nucleotides: TGTGCCAGCAGCCATTGGCAGTCCCCTGGAAACACCATATATTTT. Protein sequence: CASSHWQSPGNTIYF.